This is a list of T cell receptor beta chains from one sample in a study of blood T cells in healthy people across ages. TCRdb processed the 5' RACE reads anew with MiXCR; each CDR3 protein has one entry. In the table there are 600,000 to 850,000 distinct CDR3 sequences, approximately 39% of which are singletons. The sample consisted of blood. The receptors were gathered from a woman aged 55-69 years in good health. CDR3s include the opening cysteine and the closing phenylalanine or tryptophan. A D gene is named only where the DNA matches it firmly. The size entry is marked missing in some rows and otherwise reads once, few, many or a size class.

j_call: TRBJ1-1
clone_size: -
d_call: -
v_call: TRBV6-5
cdr3_nt: TGTGCCAGCAGGCGGACCAGGGGAGACACTGAAGCTTTCTTT
cdr3_aa: CASRRTRGDTEAFF

j_call: TRBJ2-7
clone_size: few
d_call: -
v_call: TRBV29-1
cdr3_nt: TGCAGCATTGAGGGGGGCAGAGGGGTCTACGAGCAGTACTTC
cdr3_aa: CSIEGGRGVYEQYF

j_call: TRBJ1-4
clone_size: -
d_call: -
v_call: TRBV7-9
cdr3_nt: TGTGCCAGCAGCCCTAGCCGGGGTCTATCCGAAAAACTGTTTTTT
cdr3_aa: CASSPSRGLSEKLFF

j_call: TRBJ2-7
clone_size: few
d_call: -
v_call: TRBV4-1
cdr3_nt: TGCGCCAGCAGCCAAGACCTCCGCTACGAGCAGTACTTC
cdr3_aa: CASSQDLRYEQYF

j_call: TRBJ2-3
clone_size: once
d_call: -
v_call: TRBV4-1
cdr3_nt: TGCGCCAGCAGCCATCTGAGGGATACGCAGTATTTT
cdr3_aa: CASSHLRDTQYF

j_call: TRBJ2-3
clone_size: few
d_call: -
v_call: TRBV10-3
cdr3_nt: TGTGCCATCAGTGACCCCGGACCTCCGACCACAGATGCGCAGTATTTT
cdr3_aa: CAISDPGPPTTDAQYF

j_call: TRBJ1-2
clone_size: -
d_call: -
v_call: TRBV10-1
cdr3_nt: TGCGCCAGCAGTGATGGGGGGATTGCTGGCTACACCTTC
cdr3_aa: CASSDGGIAGYTF

j_call: TRBJ2-3
clone_size: -
d_call: TRBD2
v_call: TRBV5-1
cdr3_nt: TGCGCCAGCACGTCACTAGCGGCTAGCACAGATACGCAGTATTTT
cdr3_aa: CASTSLAASTDTQYF

j_call: TRBJ2-7
clone_size: -
d_call: TRBD1
v_call: TRBV11-2
cdr3_nt: TGTGCCAGCAGCTCGGCAGGGACAGGGGTCGAGCAGTACTTC
cdr3_aa: CASSSAGTGVEQYF

j_call: TRBJ2-5
clone_size: once
d_call: -
v_call: TRBV6-5
cdr3_nt: TGTGCCAGCAGTTACTCGCCTAGTAGCAGGGTCGAGACCCAGTACTTC
cdr3_aa: CASSYSPSSRVETQYF

j_call: TRBJ2-3
clone_size: -
d_call: TRBD2
v_call: TRBV7-2
cdr3_nt: TGTGCCAGCAGCTTAGCGCGAGGGTCGGCGGGAGGGAATACGCAGTATTTT
cdr3_aa: CASSLARGSAGGNTQYF

j_call: TRBJ2-1
clone_size: -
d_call: -
v_call: TRBV28
cdr3_nt: TGTGCCAGCAGATTACCAGGGGACAATGAGCAGTTCTTC
cdr3_aa: CASRLPGDNEQFF

j_call: TRBJ1-2
clone_size: many
d_call: -
v_call: TRBV7-2
cdr3_nt: TGTGCCAGCAGCTTAGTTTCTGACAGAGGGGCCTATGGCTACACCTTC
cdr3_aa: CASSLVSDRGAYGYTF

j_call: TRBJ2-3
clone_size: -
d_call: TRBD1
v_call: TRBV12-3/TRBV12-4
cdr3_nt: TGTGCCAGCAGTCTTGGGACAGGAGCCACAGATACGCAGTATTTT
cdr3_aa: CASSLGTGATDTQYF

j_call: TRBJ2-1
clone_size: -
d_call: -
v_call: TRBV7-8
cdr3_nt: TGTGCCAGCATCCCCGGGAGCTCCTATAATGAGCAGTTCTTC
cdr3_aa: CASIPGSSYNEQFF

j_call: TRBJ2-4
clone_size: few
d_call: -
v_call: TRBV3-1
cdr3_nt: TGTGCCAGCAGCCTGAGGGGAAGGGCTGACATTCAGTACTTC
cdr3_aa: CASSLRGRADIQYF

j_call: TRBJ2-5
clone_size: -
d_call: -
v_call: TRBV12-3/TRBV12-4
cdr3_nt: TGTGCCAGCAGTTCTTCTGCAATCCAGTACTTC
cdr3_aa: CASSSSAIQYF

j_call: TRBJ2-7
clone_size: once
d_call: TRBD2
v_call: TRBV12-3/TRBV12-4
cdr3_nt: TGTGCCAGCAGTTTGCCCCTAGCGGGCTTCTACGAGCAGTACTTC
cdr3_aa: CASSLPLAGFYEQYF

j_call: TRBJ2-7
clone_size: few
d_call: -
v_call: TRBV12-3/TRBV12-4
cdr3_nt: TGTGCCAGCAGTTCGGACAGATGGGAGCAGTACTTC
cdr3_aa: CASSSDRWEQYF

j_call: TRBJ1-1
clone_size: -
d_call: -
v_call: TRBV20-1
cdr3_nt: TGCAGATCAAGGAGAGAAGCTTTCTTT
cdr3_aa: CRSRREAFF

j_call: TRBJ2-6
clone_size: few
d_call: TRBD2
v_call: TRBV10-3
cdr3_nt: TGTGCCATCAGCCCGGGGGGAGCGGGGGACTCTGGGGCCAACGTCCTGACTTTC
cdr3_aa: CAISPGGAGDSGANVLTF

j_call: TRBJ2-1
clone_size: few
d_call: TRBD2
v_call: TRBV4-2
cdr3_nt: TGTGCCAGCAGGTCTCTAGCGGGGGGGGATCATGAGCAGTTCTTC
cdr3_aa: CASRSLAGGDHEQFF

j_call: TRBJ2-7
clone_size: -
d_call: -
v_call: TRBV5-6
cdr3_nt: TGTGCCAGCAGCTTGTACGAGGGGCCGTACGAGCAGTACTTC
cdr3_aa: CASSLYEGPYEQYF

j_call: TRBJ2-2
clone_size: -
d_call: TRBD1
v_call: TRBV29-1
cdr3_nt: TGCAGCGTTGACCGGACAGGGACGAACACCGGGGAGCTGTTTTTT
cdr3_aa: CSVDRTGTNTGELFF

j_call: TRBJ2-3
clone_size: -
d_call: TRBD2
v_call: TRBV12-3/TRBV12-4
cdr3_nt: TGTGCCAGCAGTTTAGGTCTAGCGGGAGGGTCCCCTAGCACAGATACGCAGTATTTT
cdr3_aa: CASSLGLAGGSPSTDTQYF

j_call: TRBJ2-3
clone_size: -
d_call: -
v_call: TRBV3-1
cdr3_nt: TGTGCCAGCAAAGGCGGGTCGAGCACAGATACGCAGTATTTT
cdr3_aa: CASKGGSSTDTQYF

j_call: TRBJ2-5
clone_size: -
d_call: -
v_call: TRBV5-1
cdr3_nt: TGCGCCAGCAGCTTAAGCGTTAGCTCCTACAATGAGCAGTACTTC
cdr3_aa: CASSLSVSSYNEQYF

j_call: TRBJ1-1
clone_size: -
d_call: -
v_call: TRBV9
cdr3_nt: TGTGCCAGCAGCGTAGGCGAGGGGCTGGGCACTGAAGCTTTCTTT
cdr3_aa: CASSVGEGLGTEAFF

j_call: TRBJ2-5
clone_size: -
d_call: TRBD2
v_call: TRBV6-5
cdr3_nt: TGTGCCAGCAGCCCTAGCGGGGCCCACCAAGGGACCCAGTACTTC
cdr3_aa: CASSPSGAHQGTQYF